Listed below are T cell receptor beta chains from one sample, sequenced in a study of T-cell memory formation after mild COVID-19. TCRdb independently ran MiXCR on the 5' RACE reads; one entry per CDR3 protein. The sample has fewer than 450,000 distinct CDR3 sequences, 20% to 25% seen once. Sequences were obtained from PBMCs or a T cell subset sorted from them (not recorded which). Receptor source: an adult woman who had mild COVID-19 (a few samples of this study predate the infection). Cell type and time point are not known. Each CDR3 is given with its conserved first and last residue. The D gene is left open where the match is weak. For some rows the clone size is stated as once, few or many, or as a class when expanded; others skip it.

-,TRBJ1-2,-,15,TRBV6-5,CASSQGTFLGAGYTF,TGTGCCAGCAGTCAGGGAACTTTTTTGGGAGCTGGCTACACCTTC
few,TRBJ1-3,TRBD1,14,TRBV3-1,CASSRGGAGNTIYF,TGTGCCAGCAGCCGAGGGGGCGCGGGAAACACCATATATTTT
few,TRBJ1-1,-,15,TRBV24-1,CATSDGTPAPTGAFF,TGTGCCACCAGTGATGGGACACCGGCCCCAACGGGAGCTTTCTTT
-,TRBJ2-2,-,17,TRBV11-2,CASSLDRDGWSTGELFF,TGTGCCAGCAGCTTAGATCGTGACGGATGGAGCACCGGGGAGCTGTTTTTT
few,TRBJ2-1,TRBD2,15,TRBV9,CASSVGLAGPNEQFF,TGTGCCAGCAGCGTAGGCCTAGCGGGACCCAATGAGCAGTTCTTC
-,TRBJ2-5,-,12,TRBV29-1,CSVVFVRETQYF,TGCAGCGTTGTGTTCGTGCGAGAGACCCAGTACTTC
-,TRBJ1-2,-,14,TRBV20-1,CSASVLELGYGYTF,TGCAGTGCTAGCGTCCTGGAGTTAGGGTATGGCTACACCTTC
once,TRBJ2-1,-,11,TRBV6-1,CASSEFNEQFF,TGTGCCAGCAGTGAATTCAATGAGCAGTTCTTC
many,TRBJ2-1,-,17,TRBV10-3,CAISEPASGGLGDEQFF,TGTGCCATCAGTGAGCCTGCTAGTGGGGGTTTGGGCGATGAGCAGTTCTTC
few,TRBJ2-5,TRBD2,16,TRBV9,CASSVGGLAGSETQYF,TGTGCCAGCAGCGTAGGTGGACTAGCGGGATCTGAGACCCAGTACTTC
few,TRBJ1-5,-,13,TRBV20-1,CSASPVTGRPQHF,TGCAGTGCTAGTCCAGTGACCGGGAGGCCCCAGCATTTT
many,TRBJ2-2,-,15,TRBV7-8,CASREGSANTGELFF,TGTGCCAGCAGGGAGGGCAGCGCGAACACCGGGGAGCTGTTTTTT
many,TRBJ2-5,TRBD2,16,TRBV20-1,CSARDELAGLQETQYF,TGCAGTGCTAGAGATGAACTAGCGGGTCTTCAAGAGACCCAGTACTTC
-,TRBJ1-1,-,14,TRBV5-8,CASSLGSGLTEAFF,TGTGCCAGCAGCTTGGGGTCGGGCCTCACTGAAGCTTTCTTT
-,TRBJ2-5,TRBD2,15,TRBV30,CAWSTLAGLEETQYF,TGTGCCTGGAGTACACTAGCGGGGTTGGAGGAGACCCAGTACTTC
few,TRBJ2-7,-,14,TRBV12-2,CASRPDRGGYEQYF,TGTGCAAGTCGACCCGACAGGGGTGGGTACGAGCAGTACTTC
few,TRBJ2-2,-,13,TRBV3-1,CASSQGITGELFF,TGTGCCAGCAGCCAAGGTATCACCGGGGAGCTGTTTTTT
once,TRBJ2-7,-,13,TRBV20-1,CSAFLGGYYEQYF,TGCAGTGCTTTTCTGGGCGGCTACTACGAGCAGTACTTC
few,TRBJ2-7,-,15,TRBV5-1,CASSSQGPRSYEQYF,TGCGCCAGCAGCTCGCAGGGGCCCCGCTCCTACGAGCAGTACTTC
-,TRBJ1-1,TRBD1,15,TRBV12-3/TRBV12-4,CASSLTGGTGTEAFF,TGTGCCAGCAGCCTAACAGGGGGCACGGGCACTGAAGCTTTCTTT